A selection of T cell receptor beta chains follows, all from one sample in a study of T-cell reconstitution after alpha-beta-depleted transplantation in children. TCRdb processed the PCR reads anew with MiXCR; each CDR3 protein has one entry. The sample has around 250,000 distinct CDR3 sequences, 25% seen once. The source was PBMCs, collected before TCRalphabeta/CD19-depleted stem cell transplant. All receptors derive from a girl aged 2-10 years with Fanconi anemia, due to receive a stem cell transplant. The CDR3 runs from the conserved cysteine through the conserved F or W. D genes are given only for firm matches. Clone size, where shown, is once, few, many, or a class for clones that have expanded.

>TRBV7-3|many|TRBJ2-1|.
TGTGCCAGCAGCCTTCACCCGGGAGCCTCCTACAATGAGCAGTTCTTC
CASSLHPGASYNEQFF
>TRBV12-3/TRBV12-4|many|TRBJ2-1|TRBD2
TGTGCCAGCAGTTTAAGAGGACTAGCGGGAGAAGATGAGCAGTTCTTC
CASSLRGLAGEDEQFF
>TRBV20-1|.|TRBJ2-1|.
TGCAGTGCTAGTTTTGACATGAATGAGCAGTTCTTC
CSASFDMNEQFF
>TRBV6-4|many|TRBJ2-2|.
TGTGCCAGCAGTGACGGGTACACCGGGGAGCTGTTTTTT
CASSDGYTGELFF
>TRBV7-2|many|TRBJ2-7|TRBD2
TGTGCCAGCAGCTTAGAAGCGGGAGGAACCTACGAGCAGTACTTC
CASSLEAGGTYEQYF
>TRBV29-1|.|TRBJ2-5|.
TGCAGCATGGGCGGGGAGACCCAGTACTTC
CSMGGETQYF
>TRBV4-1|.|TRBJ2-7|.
TGCGCCAGCAGCCAATTGGAGGGTCCCGAGCAGTACTTC
CASSQLEGPEQYF
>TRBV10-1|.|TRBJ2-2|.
TGCGCCAGCAGTGAGGCCCCAGGGTTCACCGGGGAGCTGTTTTTT
CASSEAPGFTGELFF
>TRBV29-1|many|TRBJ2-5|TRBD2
TGCAGCGTCCCTGTGGGGGGACTAGCGGGAGTGGAGACCCAGTACTTC
CSVPVGGLAGVETQYF
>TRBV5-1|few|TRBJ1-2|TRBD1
TGCGCCAGCAGCTTAAGTGGACAGGGGGCTTATAACTATGGCTACACCTTC
CASSLSGQGAYNYGYTF